A single TCR beta chain is shown here with its context. Different DNA sequences within this sample yield the same CDR3. This specimen belongs to a study of blood T cell repertoires in COVID-19. The wider study: Material from acute and convalescent COVID-19 was sourced from the United States, Italy and Spain.

The authors' processing: Reference gene primer amplification gave estimated nucleated cell counts. Assay used: immunoSEQ multiplex PCR; TCRdb lists only in-frame clones, some missing. The DNA was the basis for D and trimming; V, J and clone size are from that table. The sample lists approximately 100,000 clones, 85% to 90% occurring once. Germline V gene data show CDR1 as MDHEN and CDR2 as SYDVKM. The length of the CDR3 is 11 residues. Trimming stripped 6 bases from V and 1 base from J, with 3 bases between. The sample consisted of peripheral blood. The gene calls are TRBV28 and TRBJ1-1; D is ambiguous. This clonotype was obtained from a woman of 80 years or more with acute or convalescent COVID-19. Written as DNA, the CDR3 is TGTGCCAGCAGCCAGAACACTGAAGCTTTCTTT. This gives the protein CASSQNTEAFF.